Listed below are T cell receptor beta chains from one sample, sequenced in a study of cytomegalovirus exposure and HLA in healthy donors. The data were produced by immunoSEQ multiplex PCR, yet TCRdb's version contains in-frame clones alone and is incomplete. The repertoire has 100,000 to 150,000 clones, 80% of them found once; the top ten carry about 9.2%. Sequencing input: PBMCs. The receptors stem from a man aged 30 to 39 in good health and CMV-seropositive. Both conserved end residues are part of each CDR3. The D gene is left open where the match is weak. The size entry is marked missing in some rows and otherwise reads once, few, many or a size class.

j_call cdr3_length d_call clone_size v_call cdr3_aa cdr3_nt
TRBJ2-2 13 TRBD2 - TRBV10-3 CASDSGGTGELFF TGTGCCTCCGACAGCGGGGGCACCGGGGAGCTGTTTTTT
TRBJ2-5 14 - - TRBV5-1 CASSLDIPQETQYF TGCGCCAGCAGCCTTGACATTCCTCAAGAGACCCAGTACTTC
TRBJ1-2 14 TRBD1 - TRBV7-9 CASSLGQGNYGYTF TGTGCCAGCAGCTTGGGACAGGGGAACTATGGCTACACCTTC
TRBJ2-5 18 - - TRBV7-9 CASSYNPEAGHLQETQYF TGTGCCAGCAGTTATAACCCCGAAGCGGGACACCTCCAAGAGACCCAGTACTTC
TRBJ1-5 13 - - TRBV30 CAWSGQRNQPQHF TGTGCCTGGAGTGGCCAGAGGAATCAGCCCCAGCATTTT
TRBJ2-1 16 TRBD2 - TRBV27 CASSLLAVPSYNEQFF TGTGCCAGCAGTTTACTAGCGGTCCCCTCCTACAATGAGCAGTTCTTC
TRBJ1-2 16 - - TRBV10-2 CASSERSSTGRIGYTF TGCGCCAGCAGTGAAAGATCTAGTACGGGGAGGATTGGCTACACCTTC
TRBJ1-4 15 - - TRBV7-2 CASSLVGGRYEKLFF TGTGCCAGCAGCTTAGTGGGGGGGAGATATGAAAAACTGTTTTTT
TRBJ2-7 12 - - TRBV5-1 CASSFGSYEQYF TGCGCCAGCAGCTTCGGGTCCTACGAGCAGTACTTC
TRBJ1-1 15 - - TRBV25-1 CASSQWGHLNTEAFF TGTGCCAGCAGTCAATGGGGGCACCTGAACACTGAAGCTTTCTTT
TRBJ2-1 17 TRBD1 - TRBV14 CASSQGWDRGSYNEQFF TGTGCCAGCAGCCAAGGATGGGACAGGGGTAGCTACAATGAGCAGTTCTTC
TRBJ1-2 16 TRBD1 few TRBV9 CASSPPAGQSDYGYTF TGTGCCAGCAGCCCTCCGGCGGGACAGTCGGACTATGGCTACACCTTC
TRBJ2-3 16 TRBD1 - TRBV5-1 CASSSLKGGGTDTQYF TGCGCCAGCAGCTCCTTAAAAGGGGGCGGGACAGATACGCAGTATTTT